This T cell receptor beta chain is drawn from a study of blood T cell repertoires in COVID-19. TCRdb keeps only in-frame clones here, not all; method: immunoSEQ multiplex PCR. The data hold roughly 120,000 clones, with roughly 82% observed a single time. Sequenced: peripheral blood. This clonotype was obtained from a woman aged 60-70 years with acute or convalescent COVID-19.

The CDR3, as DNA: TGCAGCGTTGAATTACAGGCCTATGGCTACACCTTC. It specifies CSVELQAYGYTF. This chain uses TRBV29-1 with TRBJ1-2; perhaps TRBD1 as D (5 bases). Germline loops: CDR1 SQVTM, CDR2 ANQGSEA. CDR3 length equals 12 residues. V was shortened by 2 bases and J by 4 bases, with 8 bases between the two germline ends.